Included here is one TCR beta chain sequence, with context. Which antigen it targets is not known. The record has no base qualities; no much larger clone is one base away. As an off-target read in a library built for alpha chains, this beta chain has a frequency of little significance. Libraries came from 5' RACE. Reads for this sample came from a NextSeq 500. In the TCR library protocol, a unique molecular identifier was attached to each TCR cDNA molecule so that PCR and sequencing errors could be corrected. The authors' analysis ran thus. TCR identification, UMI-based error correction and CDR3 extraction were performed with Decombinator tools. TCRs above a frequency of 2 per 1,000, corresponding to the top 1% of the tumor frequency distribution, were defined as expanded. Expanded tumor TCRs statistically deemed absent (corrected P<0.05) from at least one tumor region were classed as regional, and all other expanded tumor TCRs were classed as ubiquitous. Each repertoire was subsampled 100 times to 5,000 TCRs, after which Renyi diversity was computed with the R vegan package. CDR3 similarity networks were constructed using string-kernel similarity of amino acid triplets, with links drawn between CDR3s whose pairwise similarity was above 0.82. Using fastp at Q25 and MiXCR, TCRdb reprocessed the public reads and kept productive beta chains. Identical CDR3 proteins give one entry, which carries the most common genes and DNA. These V and J calls derive from TCRdb rather than the authors' analysis. The sample data list roughly 16,000 distinct CDR3 sequences, and about 6.3% of these were observed just once. The ten biggest clones cover 6.8% of the sample.

The sample belongs to a study of spatial heterogeneity in lung cancer (dated by TCRdb to the late 2010s). Background on the whole study: Beta-chain transcripts were consistently detected in greater numbers than alpha-chain transcripts, which likely reflects a higher abundance of beta-chain transcripts. In non-small cell lung cancer, the study made a quantitative comparison of TCR alpha and beta repertoires among multiple tumor regions, matched nontumor lung and blood. Both alpha and beta chains were TCR-sequenced in hundreds of tumor regions, 64 matched nontumor lung samples and some 50 PBMC samples obtained at surgery. In the raw uncorrected reads, each unique combination of TCR and UMI appeared more than ten times on average. TCR transcript counts in tumor regions correlated strongly with a T cell transcriptional module score from matched bulk RNA-seq. Nonsynonymous mutation counts, determined by whole-exome sequencing of tumor tissue, were related to TCR repertoire features.

The sample's time point, from its label and the paper: sample taken at primary tumor resection. The donors were 60 to 80 patients from the lung TRACERx cohort who had early-stage, untreated non-small cell lung cancer. Whole RNA extracted from tumor and nontumor lung tissue, or from cryopreserved PBMC samples, was used for TCR sequencing without cell sorting. Only patients for whom sufficient RNA was available from at least two tumor regions were selected for TCR sequencing. Tumor and adjacent nontumor lung specimens were reviewed by a lung pathologist before selection. The CDR3 sequence holds 14 residues, the cysteine and phenylalanine included. Only the CDR3 DNA stays, 42 bases, in frame from base 1. V gives up 2 bases and J gives up 4 bases, and the segment between their germline ends measures 9 bases. CDR1 and CDR2 are read off the germline V gene as SGDLS and YYNGEE. Findings and caveats that apply to the study as a whole: Additional single-cell paired TCR alpha and beta sequencing was considered necessary to confirm, at a functional level, the hypothesis that regional TCRs recognize regional mutations. TCR-seq coverage of tumor T cells was estimated to be only roughly 7.3% for alpha chains and roughly 13% for beta chains. Counts of ubiquitous and regional expanded TCRs correlated with counts of ubiquitous and regional nonsynonymous mutations, respectively. The tumor nonsynonymous mutation count correlated with the number of expanded intratumoral alpha and beta TCRs.

Here the sequenced sample was lung tumor tissue, taken at surgery. The chain is made from TRBV9 and TRBJ2-2, with no reliable assignment of the D segment. The clonotype was recovered from a male donor with early-stage non-small cell lung cancer. The DNA is TGTGCCAGCAGCGTCGATAGCTTCACCGGGGAGCTGTTTTTT. The encoded protein is CASSVDSFTGELFF.